Listed below are T cell receptor beta chains from one sample, sequenced in a study of blood T cell repertoires in COVID-19. Sequenced by immunoSEQ multiplex PCR; TCRdb stores in-frame clones only, minus some. The sample lists under 9,500 clones; approximately 86% were seen once. The sequenced sample was peripheral blood. The origin of the receptors is a human donor in a cohort sampled during active COVID-19. The CDR3 runs from the conserved cysteine through the conserved F or W. A D gene is named only where the DNA matches it firmly. Clone sizes are given selectively: once, few, many, or a class where the clone is expanded.

j_call: TRBJ2-7
clone_size: once
d_call: TRBD1
v_call: TRBV19
cdr3_nt: TGTGCCAGTAGTGATCAGGGACAGAACGAGCAGTACTTC
cdr3_aa: CASSDQGQNEQYF

j_call: TRBJ1-1
clone_size: NA
d_call: NA
v_call: TRBV6-1
cdr3_nt: TGTGCCAGCAGTGAAGCGCAAAGTTACAGCAACACTGAAGCTTTCTTT
cdr3_aa: CASSEAQSYSNTEAFF

j_call: TRBJ1-1
clone_size: NA
d_call: TRBD1
v_call: TRBV4-3
cdr3_nt: TGCGCCAGCAGCCAAGATCTGCGACAGGGATGGAACACTGAAGCTTTCTTT
cdr3_aa: CASSQDLRQGWNTEAFF

j_call: TRBJ2-7
clone_size: NA
d_call: NA
v_call: TRBV7-9
cdr3_nt: TGTGCCAGCAGCCTATCCGCTACCTACGAGCAGTACTTC
cdr3_aa: CASSLSATYEQYF

j_call: TRBJ1-4
clone_size: NA
d_call: TRBD1
v_call: TRBV7-9
cdr3_nt: TGTGCCAGCAGCCCGGGGACAGGTGGGCGAGAAAAACTGTTTTTT
cdr3_aa: CASSPGTGGREKLFF

j_call: TRBJ1-5
clone_size: NA
d_call: NA
v_call: TRBV28
cdr3_nt: TGTGCCAGCAGTTACCGACAGACCAGCAATCAGCCCCAGCATTTT
cdr3_aa: CASSYRQTSNQPQHF

j_call: TRBJ2-7
clone_size: NA
d_call: TRBD1
v_call: TRBV27
cdr3_nt: TGTGCCAGCAGTTTAGGGACAGGGGTCCGCTACGAGCAGTACTTC
cdr3_aa: CASSLGTGVRYEQYF

j_call: TRBJ2-1
clone_size: NA
d_call: TRBD2
v_call: TRBV3-1/TRBV3-2
cdr3_nt: TGTGCCAGCAGCCCAGGACTAGCGGGGAACAATGAGCAGTTCTTC
cdr3_aa: CASSPGLAGNNEQFF

j_call: TRBJ1-5
clone_size: once
d_call: NA
v_call: TRBV7-8
cdr3_nt: TGTGCCAGCAGCTTAGGCGGACATCCGGCCCAGCATTTT
cdr3_aa: CASSLGGHPAQHF

j_call: TRBJ2-1
clone_size: NA
d_call: TRBD2
v_call: TRBV5-1
cdr3_nt: TGCGCCAGCAGCTTGGCCAGCCTAGCGGGAGGCCTCAACAATGAGCAGTTCTTC
cdr3_aa: CASSLASLAGGLNNEQFF

j_call: TRBJ2-1
clone_size: few
d_call: TRBD2
v_call: TRBV5-1
cdr3_nt: TGCGCCAGCAGCGAGACTAGCCCTCACTACAATGAGCAGTTCTTC
cdr3_aa: CASSETSPHYNEQFF

j_call: TRBJ2-2
clone_size: NA
d_call: NA
v_call: TRBV28
cdr3_nt: TGTGCCAGCAGGACAGCGAACACCGGGGAGCTGTTTTTT
cdr3_aa: CASRTANTGELFF

j_call: TRBJ2-1
clone_size: NA
d_call: TRBD2
v_call: TRBV5-1
cdr3_nt: TGCGCCAGCAGCCCCCGGGATAGCGGGAGGGGGTACAATGAGCAGTTCTTC
cdr3_aa: CASSPRDSGRGYNEQFF

j_call: TRBJ2-2
clone_size: NA
d_call: NA
v_call: TRBV7-2
cdr3_nt: TGTGCCAGCAGCCCTGCCGGGACACCGAACACCGGGGAGCTGTTTTTT
cdr3_aa: CASSPAGTPNTGELFF

j_call: TRBJ2-2
clone_size: NA
d_call: NA
v_call: TRBV2
cdr3_nt: TGTGCCAGCAGGGAGGGGGCCAGCACCGGGGAGCTGTTTTTT
cdr3_aa: CASREGASTGELFF

j_call: TRBJ2-1
clone_size: NA
d_call: TRBD2
v_call: TRBV2
cdr3_nt: TGTGCCAGCAGCGCTAGCGGGAGGGGCTACAATGAGCAGTTCTTC
cdr3_aa: CASSASGRGYNEQFF

j_call: TRBJ2-6
clone_size: once
d_call: NA
v_call: TRBV30
cdr3_nt: TGTGCCTCTCTTGGGAGCTCTGGGGCCAACGTCCTGACTTTC
cdr3_aa: CASLGSSGANVLTF

j_call: TRBJ2-7
clone_size: NA
d_call: NA
v_call: TRBV30
cdr3_nt: TGTGCCTGGAGTGACGAAGCCCACTACGAGCAGTACTTC
cdr3_aa: CAWSDEAHYEQYF

j_call: TRBJ2-7
clone_size: NA
d_call: TRBD1
v_call: TRBV5-4
cdr3_nt: TGTGCCAGCAGCTCCCGGGACAGGGCCTACGAGCAGTACTTC
cdr3_aa: CASSSRDRAYEQYF

j_call: TRBJ2-7
clone_size: few
d_call: NA
v_call: TRBV24-1
cdr3_nt: TGTGCCACCAGTGATGGGGACAATGAGCAGTACTTC
cdr3_aa: CATSDGDNEQYF

j_call: TRBJ1-3
clone_size: NA
d_call: TRBD1
v_call: TRBV13
cdr3_nt: TGTGCCAGCAGCTCGACTCGGGACAGGGTGTACAACACCATATATTTT
cdr3_aa: CASSSTRDRVYNTIYF

j_call: TRBJ1-2
clone_size: NA
d_call: NA
v_call: TRBV18
cdr3_nt: TGTGCCAGCTCACCCCCCGGACAGAGCTATGGCTACACCTTC
cdr3_aa: CASSPPGQSYGYTF

j_call: TRBJ1-2
clone_size: NA
d_call: NA
v_call: TRBV5-5
cdr3_nt: TGTGCCAGCAGCTTGGAGGGGACTAACTATGGCTACACCTTC
cdr3_aa: CASSLEGTNYGYTF

j_call: TRBJ1-1
clone_size: NA
d_call: NA
v_call: TRBV11-3
cdr3_nt: TGTGCCAGCAGCCCGAAACTTCGTCAGTGGTTCAGGGAAGCTTTCTTT
cdr3_aa: CASSPKLRQWFREAFF

j_call: TRBJ2-1
clone_size: NA
d_call: NA
v_call: TRBV12-3/TRBV12-4
cdr3_nt: TGTGCCAGCAGTTTCTCGGCAAACCTAGGCGAGTTCTTC
cdr3_aa: CASSFSANLGEFF

j_call: TRBJ2-2
clone_size: large
d_call: NA
v_call: TRBV28
cdr3_nt: TGTGCCAGCAGATTTAAGGGGTTCGGGGAGCTGTTTTTT
cdr3_aa: CASRFKGFGELFF